The source of this T cell receptor (beta chain) is a study of blood T cell repertoires in COVID-19. Study at large: Whether acute or convalescent, the COVID-19 samples came from the United States, Italy and Spain. In each case, the material was cDNA or gDNA derived from T cells, B-cell-depleted T cells, or PBMCs.

This CDR3 has 14 residues. Per germline, CDR1 SNHLY and CDR2 FYNNEI. V lost 2 bases and J lost 0, with 8 bases in between. Per the study methods: Using reference gene primer amplification, nucleated cell counts were estimated. Method: immunoSEQ multiplex PCR; TCRdb's copy keeps in-frame clones and lacks some. The D gene and trimming were derived from the DNA, and the V and J assignments and clone size from that table. The sample shows just under 300,000 clones, about 87% of them seen only once. The sequencing sample was made of peripheral blood. The chain uses TRBV2 and TRBJ2-7; a possible D gene is TRBD2 (6 bases). This clonotype originated in a man aged 70-80 years with acute or convalescent COVID-19. The CDR3 nucleotides are TGTGCCAGCAGTGAACGGGGGAGCTCCTACGAGCAGTACTTC. This gives the protein CASSERGSSYEQYF.